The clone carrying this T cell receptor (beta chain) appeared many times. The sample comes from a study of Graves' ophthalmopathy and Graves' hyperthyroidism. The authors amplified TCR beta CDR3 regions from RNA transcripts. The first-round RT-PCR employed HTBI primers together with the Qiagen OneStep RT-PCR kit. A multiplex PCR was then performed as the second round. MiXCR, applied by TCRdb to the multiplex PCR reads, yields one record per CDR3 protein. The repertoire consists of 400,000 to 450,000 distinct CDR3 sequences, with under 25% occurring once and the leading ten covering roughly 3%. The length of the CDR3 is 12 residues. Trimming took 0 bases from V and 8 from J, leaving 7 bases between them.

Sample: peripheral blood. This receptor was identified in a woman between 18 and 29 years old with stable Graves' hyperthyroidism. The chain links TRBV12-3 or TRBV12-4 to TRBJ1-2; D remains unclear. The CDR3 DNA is TGTGCCAGCAGTTTAGCGAACCGGGGCTACACCTTC. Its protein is CASSLANRGYTF.